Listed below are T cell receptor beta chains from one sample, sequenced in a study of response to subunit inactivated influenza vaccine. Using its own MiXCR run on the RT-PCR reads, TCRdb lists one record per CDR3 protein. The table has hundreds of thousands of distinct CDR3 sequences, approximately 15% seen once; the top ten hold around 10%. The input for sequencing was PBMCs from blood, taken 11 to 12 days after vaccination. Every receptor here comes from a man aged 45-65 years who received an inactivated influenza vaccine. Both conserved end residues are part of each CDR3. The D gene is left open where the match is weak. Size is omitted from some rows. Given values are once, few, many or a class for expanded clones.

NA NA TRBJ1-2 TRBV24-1 CATSDSRTAMVF TGTGCCACCAGTGATTCTAGGACAGCAATGGTCTTC
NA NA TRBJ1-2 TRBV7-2 CASSRNGPNYGYTF TGTGCCAGCAGCCGAAACGGTCCTAACTATGGCTACACCTTC
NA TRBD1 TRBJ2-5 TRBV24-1 CATSEVGTGKETQYF TGTGCCACCAGTGAAGTTGGGACAGGGAAAGAGACCCAGTACTTC
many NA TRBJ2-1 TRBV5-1 CASSEPALGEFF TGCGCCAGCAGCGAGCCCGCCCTCGGCGAGTTCTTC
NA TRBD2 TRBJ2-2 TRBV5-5 CASSSLTSSLNTGELFF TGTGCCAGCAGCTCTCTGACTAGCTCTCTCAACACCGGGGAGCTGTTTTTT
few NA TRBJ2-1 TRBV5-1 CASSLVPPRRSYNEQFF TGCGCCAGCAGCTTGGTGCCCCCACGCCGCTCCTACAATGAGCAGTTCTTC
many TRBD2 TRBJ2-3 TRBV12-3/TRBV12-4 CASSFLAGNTDTQYF TGTGCCAGCAGTTTTCTAGCGGGAAACACAGATACGCAGTATTTT
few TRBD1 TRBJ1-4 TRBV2 CASSLSGTANEKLFF TGTGCCAGCAGTTTATCCGGGACAGCAAATGAAAAACTGTTTTTT
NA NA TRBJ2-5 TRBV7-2 CASSIGLIGVETQHF TGTGCCAGCAGCATCGGACTAATTGGGGTGGAGACCCAGCACTTC
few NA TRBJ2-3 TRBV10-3 CAISDHTDTQYF TGTGCCATCAGTGACCACACAGATACGCAGTATTTT
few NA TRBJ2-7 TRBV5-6 CASSSYGGASYEQYF TGTGCCAGCAGCTCTTACGGAGGGGCCTCCTACGAGCAGTACTTC
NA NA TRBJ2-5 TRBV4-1 CASSHPTIQETQYF TGCGCCAGCAGCCACCCGACCATCCAAGAGACCCAGTACTTC
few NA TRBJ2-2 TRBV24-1 CATRAGKTANTGELFF TGTGCCACCCGGGCGGGGAAAACAGCTAACACCGGGGAGCTGTTTTTT
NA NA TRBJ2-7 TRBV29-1 CSAQSAGSVEQYF TGCAGCGCCCAATCGGCGGGGTCGGTCGAGCAGTACTTC
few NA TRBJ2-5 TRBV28 CASSLWPRGGTKETQYF TGTGCCAGCAGTTTATGGCCCCGAGGAGGGACGAAAGAGACCCAGTACTTC
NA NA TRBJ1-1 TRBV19 CASSILWVSPTEAFF TGTGCCAGTAGTATACTGTGGGTGAGTCCCACTGAAGCTTTCTTT
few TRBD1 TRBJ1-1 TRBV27 CASSYLRQGMNTEAFF TGTGCCAGCAGTTACCTACGACAGGGTATGAACACTGAAGCTTTCTTT
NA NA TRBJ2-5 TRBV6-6 CASSYSYETQYF TGTGCCAGCAGTTACTCGTACGAGACCCAGTACTTC
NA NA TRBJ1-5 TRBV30 CAWSVSSISNQPQHF TGTGCCTGGAGTGTAAGTAGCATAAGCAATCAGCCCCAGCATTTT
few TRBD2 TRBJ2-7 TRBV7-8 CASSRTAGGSPYEQYF TGTGCCAGCAGTCGAACAGCGGGGGGGTCCCCCTACGAGCAGTACTTC
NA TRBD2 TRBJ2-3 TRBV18 CASSPARGSTDTQYF TGTGCCAGCTCACCGGCGCGGGGGTCAACAGATACGCAGTATTTT
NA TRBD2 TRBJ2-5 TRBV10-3 CATGGEETQYF TGTGCCACCGGGGGGGAAGAGACCCAGTACTTC
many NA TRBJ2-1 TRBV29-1 CSVRDVTYNEQFF TGCAGCGTCCGGGACGTCACCTACAATGAGCAGTTCTTC
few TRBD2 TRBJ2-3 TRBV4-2 CASSPGTSGVITDTQYF TGTGCCAGCAGCCCCGGGACTAGCGGGGTAATCACAGATACGCAGTATTTT
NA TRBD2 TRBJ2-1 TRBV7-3 CASSLMLAGAWGEQFF TGTGCCAGCAGCTTAATGCTAGCGGGGGCGTGGGGTGAGCAGTTCTTC
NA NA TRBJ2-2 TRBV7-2 CASSPAPSTGELFF TGTGCCAGCAGCCCCGCCCCCTCCACCGGGGAGCTGTTTTTT
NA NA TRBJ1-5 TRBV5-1 CASSLGGEGNQPQHF TGCGCCAGCAGCTTGGGAGGGGAGGGCAATCAGCCCCAGCATTTT
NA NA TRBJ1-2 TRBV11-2 CASNRLQGNYGYTF TGTGCCAGCAACCGGCTCCAGGGGAACTATGGCTACACCTTC
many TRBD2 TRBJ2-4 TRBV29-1 CSVEVTGGGIQYF TGCAGCGTTGAAGTGACGGGAGGGGGCATTCAGTACTTC
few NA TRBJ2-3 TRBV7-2 CASSRRDSLNTQYF TGTGCCAGCAGCCGCCGGGACTCTCTAAATACGCAGTATTTT
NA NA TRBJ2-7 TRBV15 CATSREPREEQYF TGTGCCACCAGCAGAGAACCTAGGGAAGAGCAGTACTTC
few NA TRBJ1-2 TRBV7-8 CASSPTPRGANYGYTF TGTGCCAGCAGCCCGACCCCGAGGGGCGCGAACTATGGCTACACCTTC
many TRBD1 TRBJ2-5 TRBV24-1 CATSGDSQETQYF TGTGCCACCAGTGGGGACAGTCAAGAGACCCAGTACTTC
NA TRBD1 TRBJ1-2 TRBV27 CASSPTGGGGRAGYTF TGTGCCAGCAGTCCCACAGGGGGCGGGGGCAGAGCTGGCTACACCTTC
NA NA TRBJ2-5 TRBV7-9 CASSLFGGGETQYF TGTGCCAGCAGCTTATTTGGGGGTGGAGAGACCCAGTACTTC
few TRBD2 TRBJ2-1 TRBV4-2 CASSQGTSGRIDNEQFF TGTGCCAGCAGCCAAGGGACTAGCGGGAGGATTGACAATGAGCAGTTCTTC
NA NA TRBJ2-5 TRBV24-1 CATSDSTGFGTQYF TGTGCCACCAGTGATTCCACAGGTTTTGGGACCCAGTACTTC
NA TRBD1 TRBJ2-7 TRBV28 CASSLLTGTGVEQYF TGTGCCAGCAGCCTATTAACCGGGACAGGGGTCGAGCAGTACTTC
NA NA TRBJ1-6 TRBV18 CASSPYPGGSSYNSPLHF TGTGCCAGCTCACCCTACCCGGGCGGGAGCTCCTATAATTCACCCCTCCACTTT
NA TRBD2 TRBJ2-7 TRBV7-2 CASSPELAGGYEQYF TGTGCCAGCAGCCCGGAACTAGCGGGAGGGTACGAGCAGTACTTC
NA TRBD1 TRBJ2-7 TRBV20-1 CSASAVRGGNSYEQYF TGCAGTGCTAGCGCCGTTCGAGGGGGCAATTCCTACGAGCAGTACTTC
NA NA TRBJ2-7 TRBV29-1 CSVEYRVYEQYF TGCAGCGTTGAATACAGGGTTTACGAGCAGTACTTC
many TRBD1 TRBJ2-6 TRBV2 CARAIGGTGANVLTF TGTGCCCGCGCTATAGGGGGCACCGGGGCCAACGTCCTGACTTTC
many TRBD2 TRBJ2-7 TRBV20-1 CSARIDKASGFSYEQYF TGCAGTGCTAGAATAGACAAGGCTAGCGGGTTCTCCTACGAGCAGTACTTC
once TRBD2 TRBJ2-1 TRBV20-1 CSARTPGTAGGYNEQFF TGCAGTGCTAGAACCCCCGGGACTGCGGGAGGCTACAATGAGCAGTTCTTC
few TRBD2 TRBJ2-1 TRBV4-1 CASSYLLAGVYNEQFF TGCGCCAGCAGCTATCTTCTGGCGGGGGTATACAATGAGCAGTTCTTC